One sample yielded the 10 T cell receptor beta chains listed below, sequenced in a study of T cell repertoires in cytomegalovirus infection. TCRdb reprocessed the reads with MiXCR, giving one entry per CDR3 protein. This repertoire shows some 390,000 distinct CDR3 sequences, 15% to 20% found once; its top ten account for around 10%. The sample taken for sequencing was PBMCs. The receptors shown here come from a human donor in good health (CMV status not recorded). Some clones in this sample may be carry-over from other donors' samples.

The CDR3 sequence is CASILLAAYTDTQYF. CDR3 nucleotides: TGTGCCAGCATCCTGCTAGCGGCCTACACAGATACGCAGTATTTT. The J gene is TRBJ2-3, the V gene TRBV6-6; TRBD2 matches 7 bases. The J segment lost 2 bases and the V segment lost 7 bases, leaving 9 bases of the junction unmatched. CDR1 is MNHNY, CDR2 SVGAGI, per germline (reference sequence). The CDR3 length is 15 residues.

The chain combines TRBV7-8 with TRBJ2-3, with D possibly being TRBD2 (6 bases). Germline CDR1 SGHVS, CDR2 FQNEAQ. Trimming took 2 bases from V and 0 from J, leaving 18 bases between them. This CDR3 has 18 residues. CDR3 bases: TGTGCCAGCAGCTTAAGTCCCTCTCTAGCGACTAGCACAGATACGCAGTATTTT. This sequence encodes CASSLSPSLATSTDTQYF.

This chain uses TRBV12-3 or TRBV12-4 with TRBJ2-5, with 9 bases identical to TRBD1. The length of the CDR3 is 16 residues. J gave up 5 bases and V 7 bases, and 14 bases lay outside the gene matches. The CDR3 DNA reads TGTGCCAGCACCGAAACCAGGACAGGGGTTGGGGAGACCCAGTACTTC. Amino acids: CASTETRTGVGETQYF.

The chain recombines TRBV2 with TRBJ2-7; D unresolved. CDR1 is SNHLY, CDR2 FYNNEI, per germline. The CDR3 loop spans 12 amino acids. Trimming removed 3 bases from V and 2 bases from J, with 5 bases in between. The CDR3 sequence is CASSDEAYEQYF. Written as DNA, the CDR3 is TGTGCCAGCAGTGACGAGGCCTACGAGCAGTACTTC.

Here the CDR3 DNA reads TGCAGTGCTAGCCCTGGAGGGGCTGAAGCTTTCTTT. It codes for CSASPGGAEAFF. The chain joins TRBV20-1 to TRBJ1-1, with TRBD1 as a possible D gene (5 bases). CDR1 is DFQATT, CDR2 SNEGSKA, per germline (reference sequence). V lost 3 bases to trimming and J lost 6 bases, with 11 bases between them. The CDR3 extends over 12 amino acids.

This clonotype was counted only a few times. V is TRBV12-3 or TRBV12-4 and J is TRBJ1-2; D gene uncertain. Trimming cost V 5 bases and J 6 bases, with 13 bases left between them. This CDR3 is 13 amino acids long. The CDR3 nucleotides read TGTGCCAGCAGTGCGGGTGGTCGAGATGGCTACACCTTC. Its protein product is CASSAGGRDGYTF.

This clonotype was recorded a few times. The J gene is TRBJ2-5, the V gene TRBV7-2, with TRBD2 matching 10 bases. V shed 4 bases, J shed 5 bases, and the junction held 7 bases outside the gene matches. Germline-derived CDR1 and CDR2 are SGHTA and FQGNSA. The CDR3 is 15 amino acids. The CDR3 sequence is CASSSISGGAETQYF. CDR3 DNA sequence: TGTGCCAGCAGCTCTATCAGCGGGGGGGCCGAGACCCAGTACTTC.

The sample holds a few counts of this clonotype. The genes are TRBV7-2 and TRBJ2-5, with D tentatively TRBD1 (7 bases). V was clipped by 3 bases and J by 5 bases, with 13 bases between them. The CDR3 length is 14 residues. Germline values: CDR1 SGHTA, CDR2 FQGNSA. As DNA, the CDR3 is TGTGCCAGCAGCTTCGACAGGGCGGGGGAGACCCAGTACTTC. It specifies CASSFDRAGETQYF. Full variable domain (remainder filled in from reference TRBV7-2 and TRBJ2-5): GAGVSQSPSNKVTEKGKDVELRCDPISGHTALYWYRQSLGQGLEFLIYFQGNSAPDKSGLPSDRFSAERTGGSVSTLTIQRTQQEDSAVYLCASSFDRAGETQYFGPGTRLLVL.

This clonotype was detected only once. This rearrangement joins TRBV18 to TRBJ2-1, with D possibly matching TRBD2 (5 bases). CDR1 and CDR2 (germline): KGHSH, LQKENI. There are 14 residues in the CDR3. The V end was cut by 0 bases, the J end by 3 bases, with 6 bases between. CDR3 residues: CASSPPSGYNEQFF. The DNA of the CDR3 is TGTGCCAGCTCACCACCAAGCGGCTACAATGAGCAGTTCTTC.

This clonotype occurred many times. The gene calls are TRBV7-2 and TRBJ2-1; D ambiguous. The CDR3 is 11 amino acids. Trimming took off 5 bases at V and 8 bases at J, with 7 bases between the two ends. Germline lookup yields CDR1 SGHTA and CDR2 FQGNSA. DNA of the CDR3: TGTGCCAGCAGCAGATCCCATGAGCAGTTCTTC. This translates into CASSRSHEQFF. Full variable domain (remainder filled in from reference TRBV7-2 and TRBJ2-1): GAGVSQSPSNKVTEKGKDVELRCDPISGHTALYWYRQSLGQGLEFLIYFQGNSAPDKSGLPSDRFSAERTGGSVSTLTIQRTQQEDSAVYLCASSRSHEQFFGPGTRLTVL.